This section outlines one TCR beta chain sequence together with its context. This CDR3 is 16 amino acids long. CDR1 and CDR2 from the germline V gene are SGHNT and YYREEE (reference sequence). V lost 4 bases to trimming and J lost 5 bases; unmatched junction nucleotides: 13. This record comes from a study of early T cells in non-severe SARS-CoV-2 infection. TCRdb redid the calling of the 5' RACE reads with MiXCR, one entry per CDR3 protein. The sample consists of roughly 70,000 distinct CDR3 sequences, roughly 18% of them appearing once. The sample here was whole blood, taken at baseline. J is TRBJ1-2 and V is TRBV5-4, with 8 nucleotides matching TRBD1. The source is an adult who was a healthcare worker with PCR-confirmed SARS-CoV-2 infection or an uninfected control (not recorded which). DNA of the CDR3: TGTGCCAGCAGCCCCCGGACAGGGCGGGGCGGGTATGGCTACACCTTC. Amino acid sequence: CASSPRTGRGGYGYTF.